The clone carrying this T cell receptor (beta chain) was counted between two and nine times. No antigen is known for it. Expressed TCRB transcripts were sequenced after all isolated RNA was converted to cDNA. Using immunoSEQ multiplex PCR, the repertoire was profiled, and TCRdb retains in-frame clones only, with some absent. The sample consists of some 150,000 clones, roughly 9.7% of them appearing once. Markers CD45RO/CCR7/CD25/CD127/CD95/CD27 served to sort CD4+ naive, central memory, regulatory and stem cell-like memory cells. The record originates from a study of beta chain features in type 1 diabetes. The study's findings and limits: The similarity of naive, central memory and Treg TCRB repertoires appeared greater among patients than among healthy donors.

The TCR sequence derives from a woman aged 40 to 55 in good health. The specimen was central memory CD4+ T cells from blood.

CDR3 sequence (DNA): TGTGCCATCAGCTCACAGGGGGATGGTTACAATGAGCAGTTCTTC. It yields the protein CAISSQGDGYNEQFF. This rearrangement joins TRBV10-3 to TRBJ2-1; 8 bases line up with TRBD1. The V gene's germline CDR1 is ENHRY and CDR2 SYGVKD. The length of the CDR3 is 15 residues. After removal of 6 bases from V and 4 bases from J, the junction contained 8 bases not matched to a gene.